A single sample gave rise to the 28 T cell receptor beta chains below, sequenced in a study of siplizumab effects on memory and regulatory T cells. Profiled with immunoSEQ multiplex PCR; TCRdb holds only in-frame clones, not every one. This table has some 120,000 clones, about 94% appearing once. The source material was non-Treg CD4+ T cells sorted from blood. All receptors derive from a human donor in good health.

V gene TRBV4-1 combines with J gene TRBJ2-1; D may match TRBD1 or TRBD2 (6 bases each). V was pared by 3 bases and J by 4 bases, with 10 bases between. Germline V gene lookup returns CDR1 MGHRA and CDR2 YSYEKL. This CDR3 has 14 amino acids. The CDR3 loop reads CASSQDSGYNEQFF. The DNA of the CDR3 is TGCGCCAGCAGCCAGGACAGCGGGTACAATGAGCAGTTCTTC.

The V gene is TRBV10-3, the J gene TRBJ1-1, with D perhaps TRBD1 (5 bases). Trimming pared 10 bases from V and 0 bases from J, leaving 9 bases between. Germline CDR1 and CDR2: ENHRY and SYGVKD. The CDR3 has 12 amino acids. The CDR3 DNA follows: TGTGCCACCAGGGACCTGAACACTGAAGCTTTCTTT. As protein: CATRDLNTEAFF.

The V and J genes are TRBV11-2 and TRBJ2-1; 12 nucleotides line up with TRBD2. CDR1 SGHAT and CDR2 FQNNGV come from the germline V gene. V lost 5 bases, J lost 8 bases, and 7 bases stayed unmatched. The CDR3 length is 15 residues. The CDR3, as DNA: TGTGCCAGCAGCACGACTAGCGGGAGAGGCTATGAGCAGTTCTTC. It is translated as CASSTTSGRGYEQFF.

The J gene is TRBJ2-7, the V gene TRBV5-1; unclear D gene. Germline V CDR1 and CDR2: SGHRS, YFSETQ. V was trimmed by 0 bases and J by 2 bases, leaving 15 bases between them. This CDR3 spans 16 amino acids. The chain's CDR3 is CASSLDPIENTYEQYF. The CDR3 DNA reads TGCGCCAGCAGCTTGGACCCCATAGAGAATACCTACGAGCAGTACTTC.

This clone was observed a single time. This rearrangement joins TRBV6-6 to TRBJ1-1; D unresolved. Germline assignment: CDR1 MNHNY and CDR2 SVGAGI (reference sequence). V lost 5 bases and J lost 4, with 8 bases in between. The CDR3 totals 12 residues. CDR3: CASSPETTEAFF. The CDR3 bases are TGTGCCAGCAGTCCCGAGACCACTGAAGCTTTCTTT.

This sequence joins TRBV2 and TRBJ1-3; D remains ambiguous. The germline V and J ends were trimmed by 4 bases and 0 bases, with 7 bases remaining between them. This CDR3 has 14 amino acids. CDR1 and CDR2 (germline): SNHLY, FYNNEI. The CDR3 nucleotides read TGTGCCAGCAGTGGTCTGGGCTCTGGAAACACCATATATTTT. It specifies CASSGLGSGNTIYF.

The chain joins TRBV19 to TRBJ1-1; 11 bases are a match to TRBD1. The CDR3 extends over 15 amino acids. V dropped 3 bases and J dropped 3; count of bases not matched to a gene: 3. Germline CDR1 LNHDA, CDR2 SQIVND (reference sequence). CDR3 loop: CASSMAGQGDTEAFF. The CDR3 DNA reads as TGTGCCAGTAGTATGGCGGGACAGGGGGACACTGAAGCTTTCTTT.

This sequence joins TRBV5-1 and TRBJ2-7; no clear D gene. Trimming removed 0 bases at V and 2 bases at J, with 3 bases between. The germline gives CDR1 SGHRS, CDR2 YFSETQ. The CDR3 sequence is 12 residues long. The CDR3 sequence: CASSLVPYEQYF. In DNA, the CDR3 is TGCGCCAGCAGCTTGGTTCCCTACGAGCAGTACTTC.

As regards this clone: The junction departs from germline at one end; a sequencing error may be responsible. The rearrangement uses TRBV7-7 and TRBJ2-2; 9 bases are shared with TRBD1. The CDR3 length is 15 residues. Germline CDR1 SSHAT, CDR2 FNYEAQ (reference sequence). The CDR3 protein is CASSAGTGTTGELFF. CDR3 bases: TGTGCTAGCAGCGCCGGGACAGGGACCACCGGGGAGCTGTTTTTT.

The gene calls are TRBV7-8 and TRBJ2-1; no reliable D call. There are 11 residues in the CDR3. Trimming removed 5 bases at V and 6 bases at J, with 5 bases between. Germline V gene data show CDR1 as SGHVS and CDR2 as FQNEAQ. This CDR3 is CASSPANEQFF. CDR3 nucleotide sequence: TGTGCCAGCAGCCCTGCCAATGAGCAGTTCTTC.

J is TRBJ2-2 and V is TRBV2, with D perhaps TRBD2 (5 bases). CDR1 is SNHLY and CDR2 is FYNNEI in the germline V gene. Trimming pared 1 base from V and 6 bases from J, leaving 9 bases between. The CDR3 covers 14 residues. The CDR3 nucleotides read TGTGCCAGCAGTGAAGTTGGAGGAGCCGGGGAGCTGTTTTTT. This encodes CASSEVGGAGELFF.

This chain uses TRBV27 with TRBJ2-1, with D unclear. This CDR3 is built from 16 residues. Germline lookup yields CDR1 MNHEY and CDR2 SMNVEV (reference sequence). Trimming took off 0 bases at V and 11 bases at J, with 20 bases between the two ends. The CDR3 protein is CASSLSDPRSANKQFF. CDR3 coding DNA: TGTGCCAGCAGTTTATCGGACCCCCGGAGCGCTAATAAGCAGTTCTTC.

The CDR3 bases are TGTGCCAGCAGGAGAGTTGGGGGGATAAATGAAAAACTGTTTTTT. This gives the protein CASRRVGGINEKLFF. The chain combines TRBV6-5 with TRBJ1-4, with a tentative D call TRBD1 (5 bases). The CDR3 covers 15 residues. Trimming cost V 6 bases and J 5 bases, with 16 bases left between them. Germline V gene data show CDR1 as MNHEY and CDR2 as SVGAGI.

This chain joins TRBV5-8 and TRBJ2-1; 14 positions match TRBD2. CDR3 length: 20 residues. Per the germline V gene, CDR1 is SGHTS and CDR2 is YDEGEE. Trimming cost V 4 bases and J 1 base; bases outside gene matches: 13. CDR3 amino acids: CASSGAGLAGVLWSYNEQFF. The CDR3 DNA is TGTGCCAGCAGCGGAGCGGGACTAGCGGGAGTCCTATGGTCCTACAATGAGCAGTTCTTC.

J is TRBJ2-1 and V is TRBV10-3; D possibly uses TRBD1 or TRBD2 (5 bases each). Trimming removed 6 bases at V and 2 bases at J, with 14 bases between. The CDR3 covers 15 residues. Germline lookup yields CDR1 ENHRY and CDR2 SYGVKD. The CDR3 nucleotides read TGTGCCATCAGGGACTCTGGGGCCACCTACAATGAGCAGTTCTTC. It translates to CAIRDSGATYNEQFF.

The genes are TRBV21-1 and TRBJ2-7. TRBV21-1 is a pseudogene. The CDR3 has 16 amino acids. The chain's CDR3 is CASSKAIRGRAYEQYF. CDR3 nucleotides: TGTGCCAGCAGCAAAGCTATTCGGGGCAGAGCCTACGAGCAGTACTTC.

The gene calls are TRBV14 and TRBJ1-5; D is uncertain. V lost 4 bases to trimming and J lost 2 bases, with 18 bases between them. Germline V gene sequence: CDR1 SGHDN, CDR2 FVKESK. CDR3 length: 17 residues. The CDR3 reads CASSRVMDLAGNQPQHF. CDR3 coding DNA: TGTGCCAGCAGCCGTGTTATGGACCTTGCGGGCAATCAGCCCCAGCATTTT.

The chain carries TRBV4-2 and TRBJ1-3; weak D call: TRBD1 (6 bases). From germline, CDR1 is LGHNA and CDR2 YNFKEQ. Between the trimmed V and J ends, which lost 1 base and 6 bases, there was a span of 10 bases. The CDR3 covers 14 residues. This CDR3 reads CASSQVQGQNTIYF. In DNA, the CDR3 is TGTGCCAGCAGCCAAGTGCAGGGACAAAACACCATATATTTT.

The chain is built from TRBV11-1 and TRBJ2-7; 10 positions match TRBD2. Germline lookup yields CDR1 SGHAT and CDR2 FQDESV (reference sequence). The CDR3 length is 15 residues. V lost 3 bases, J lost 3 bases, and 5 bases stayed unmatched. The CDR3 loop is CASSFPSSGGYEQYF. DNA of the CDR3: TGTGCCAGCAGCTTTCCTTCTAGCGGGGGCTACGAGCAGTACTTC.

The chain joins TRBV4-1 to TRBJ1-1; D is ambiguous. This CDR3 region has 14 residues. Trimming took 1 base from V and 1 from J, leaving 7 bases between them. Germline lookup yields CDR1 MGHRA and CDR2 YSYEKL. CDR3 residues: CASSQVLRNTEAFF. The DNA of the CDR3 is TGCGCCAGCAGCCAAGTTTTACGGAACACTGAAGCTTTCTTT.

This rearrangement joins TRBV19 to TRBJ2-2; 8 bases are shared with TRBD1. The CDR3 is 16 residues long. The J segment lost 1 base and the V segment lost 7 bases, leaving 8 bases of the junction unmatched. CDR1 and CDR2 (germline): LNHDA, SQIVND (reference sequence). CDR3 sequence reads: CASTNSGTGNTGELFF. DNA of the CDR3: TGTGCCAGTACCAATTCCGGGACAGGGAACACCGGGGAGCTGTTTTTT.

The table lists this clone with a count of one. The chain is built from TRBV10-3 and TRBJ2-7, with D maybe TRBD1 (6 bases). Germline assignment: CDR1 ENHRY and CDR2 SYGVKD. The CDR3 spans 13 residues. With 6 bases removed from V and 4 bases from J, the gap between germline ends came to 13 bases. The CDR3 coding sequence is TGTGCCATCAGAGGACAGTCGGATTACGAGCAGTACTTC. It encodes CAIRGQSDYEQYF.

The chain carries TRBV6-5 and TRBJ1-2; 9 positions match TRBD1. The CDR3 runs to 13 residues. The germline CDR1 and CDR2 sequences are MNHEY and SVGAGI. V lost 4 bases, J lost 6 bases, and 3 bases stayed unmatched. CDR3 sequence: CASSLQGAHGYTF. The CDR3 DNA is TGTGCCAGCAGTTTACAGGGGGCGCATGGCTACACCTTC.

J is TRBJ2-5 and V is TRBV10-1; TRBD2 aligns across 8 bases. The CDR3 spans 14 residues. J was trimmed by 1 base and V by 6 bases; bases with no gene match: 4. Germline CDR1 and CDR2: WNHNN and SYGVQD (reference sequence). Written as DNA, the CDR3 is TGCGCCAGCAGCGCGACTAGCGTCCAAGAGACCCAGTACTTC. Its translation is CASSATSVQETQYF.

V is TRBV2 and J is TRBJ2-1; TRBD1 matches 7 bases. The V segment lost 3 bases and the J segment 5 bases; nucleotides outside the gene matches: 13. Germline loops: CDR1 SNHLY, CDR2 FYNNEI. The CDR3 has 17 amino acids. CDR3 amino acids: CASSEDRTSLGNNEQFF. The CDR3 bases are TGTGCCAGCAGTGAGGACAGGACCTCCTTAGGCAACAATGAGCAGTTCTTC.

This clone appeared a single time. The chain joins TRBV27 to TRBJ2-7, with a possible D match to TRBD1 (5 bases). Germline V lookup: CDR1 MNHEY, CDR2 SMNVEV (reference sequence). The CDR3 is 15 amino acids. Deletions cut 0 bases from V and 2 bases from J, with 11 bases between. This chain's CDR3 is CASSLSARVPYEQYF. Written as DNA, the CDR3 is TGTGCCAGCAGTTTATCTGCCAGGGTACCCTACGAGCAGTACTTC.

Only one count was recorded for this clone. This sequence joins TRBV21-1 and TRBJ1-5; TRBD1, the table's D call, lacks a check against the DNA. TRBV21-1 constitutes a pseudogene. The CDR3 runs 15 residues. The CDR3: CASSSRWDRMQPQHF. DNA of the CDR3: TGTGCCAGCAGCAGCCGATGGGACAGGATGCAGCCCCAGCATTTT.

This sequence joins TRBV5-4 and TRBJ2-1; 8 bases line up with TRBD2. In germline, CDR1 is SGHNT, CDR2 YYREEE (reference sequence). Losses at the gene ends were 5 bases for V and 2 bases for J; bases not matched to a gene: 6. The CDR3 is 15 amino acids. CDR3 in DNA: TGTGCCAGCAGACCACCGGGACTAGCCTACAATGAGCAGTTCTTC. Its protein is CASRPPGLAYNEQFF.